This T cell receptor beta chain emerged from a study of T cells in Graves' hyperthyroidism and ophthalmopathy. Trimming removed 6 bases from V and 7 bases from J; junction bases left unmatched: 2. There are 12 residues in the CDR3. The V gene's germline CDR1 is MDHEN and CDR2 SYDVKM. TCR beta CDR3 regions were amplified from RNA. HTBI primers were used for first-round RT-PCR of the TCR CDR3. Each CDR3 protein gets one entry after TCRdb re-called the multiplex PCR reads with MiXCR. This sample carries about 640,000 distinct CDR3 sequences, 20% of them seen once, and the ten largest clones take approximately 30%.

The receptor comes from a man aged 30 to 39 with Graves' ophthalmopathy. This sequence joins TRBV28 and TRBJ2-2; 7 positions agree with TRBD2. The sample comprised blood. The CDR3 bases are TGTGCCAGCAGAGGACTAGTCGGGGAGCTGTTTTTT. Translating it yields CASRGLVGELFF.